The table lists the clone carrying this TCR beta chain with a few counts. This CDR3 has 16 amino acids. The V end lost 2 bases, the J end lost 1 base, and 15 bases lay between the germline ends. Germline V gene sequence: CDR1 SGHNT, CDR2 YYREEE (reference sequence). This entry belongs to a study of cytomegalovirus exposure and HLA in healthy donors. Turning to the study itself: In an early release, HLA-typed donors contributed some 88 million unique TCR sequences.

The primer mix had 60 Vbeta and 13 Jbeta primers. The assay was immunoSEQ multiplex PCR, and TCRdb's table has in-frame clones only and misses some. The sample includes 150,000 to 200,000 clones, roughly 13% of them seen just once. The chain employs TRBV5-4 and TRBJ2-5; the D gene is possibly TRBD1 (8 bases). The sequence came from a middle-aged man in good health and CMV-seropositive. Sample: PBMCs. The CDR3 spells CASSFGQGGGQETQYF. The CDR3 DNA sequence: TGTGCCAGCAGCTTCGGACAGGGCGGGGGCCAAGAGACCCAGTACTTC.